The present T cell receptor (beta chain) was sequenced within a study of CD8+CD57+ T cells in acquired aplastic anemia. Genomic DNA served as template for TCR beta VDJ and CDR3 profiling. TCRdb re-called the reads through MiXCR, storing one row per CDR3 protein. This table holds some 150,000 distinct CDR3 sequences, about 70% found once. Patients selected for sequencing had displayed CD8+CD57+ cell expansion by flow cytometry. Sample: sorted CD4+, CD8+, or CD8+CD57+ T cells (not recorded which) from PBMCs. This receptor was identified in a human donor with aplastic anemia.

The CDR3 sequence is CASSAGGPGAEKLFF. The DNA for the CDR3 is TGCGCCAGCAGCGCGGGGGGGCCGGGCGCTGAAAAACTGTTTTTT. V and J are TRBV5-1 and TRBJ1-4; perhaps TRBD1 as D (6 bases). The length of the CDR3 is 15 residues. Germline V gene lookup returns CDR1 SGHRS and CDR2 YFSETQ. Trimming removed 4 bases at V and 7 bases at J, with 17 bases between.